The 26 T cell receptor beta chains below come from one sample, sequenced in a study of T cells after yellow fever vaccination (dated by TCRdb to about 2019). According to the study, the label for this sample's treatment or condition signals: live attenuated yellow fever vaccine strain. The receptor library was made with 5' RACE. The sequencer was an Illumina HiSeq 2500. Clones were called with MiXCR by TCRdb after fastp trimmed the public reads at Q25, and only in-frame beta chains were retained. Each entry merges the rows of one CDR3 protein and shows their most common DNA and genes. Recorded for this sample are a few hundred thousand distinct CDR3 sequences; 6.2% of them occurred a single time. Jointly, the top ten make up 15% of the sample. Source: PBMCs, taken 5 days after the yellow fever booster vaccination. The origin of the receptors is a man aged 25-45 years who received the YFV17D yellow fever vaccine.

The genes are TRBV3-1 and TRBJ2-3; the match to TRBD2 covers 10 bases. V lost 1 base to trimming and J lost 3 bases; unmatched junction nucleotides: 4. From germline, CDR1 is LGHDT and CDR2 YNNKEL (reference sequence). This CDR3 region has 16 residues. The CDR3 DNA reads as TGTGCCAGCAGCCAAGCCCCTAGCGGGAGAACAGATACGCAGTATTTT. It specifies CASSQAPSGRTDTQYF.

Only a few counts were recorded for this clonotype. V is TRBV6-2 or TRBV6-3 and J is TRBJ2-3; D is undetermined. Per the germline V gene, CDR1 is MNHEY and CDR2 is SVGEGT. With 7 bases removed from V and 4 bases from J, the gap between germline ends came to 9 bases. This CDR3 comprises 12 residues. The CDR3 DNA sequence: TGTGCCAGCACCGACCCCCCAGATACGCAGTATTTT. Protein product: CASTDPPDTQYF.

This clonotype was seen a handful of times. This sequence joins TRBV5-5 and TRBJ1-1, with 10 positions matching TRBD1. J was trimmed by 4 bases and V by 2 bases; bases with no gene match: 5. Germline assignment: CDR1 SGHKS and CDR2 YYEKEE (reference sequence). This CDR3 comprises 15 residues. The CDR3 reads CASSLMGQGSTEAFF. The CDR3 DNA is TGTGCCAGCAGCTTAATGGGACAGGGGAGCACTGAAGCTTTCTTT.

Many counts were recorded for this clonotype. The V and J genes are TRBV7-2 and TRBJ2-3; tentative D call: TRBD1 (6 bases). The V end was cut by 1 base, the J end by 1 base, with 9 bases between. The CDR3 sequence is 15 residues long. Germline CDR1 and CDR2: SGHTA and FQGNSA. The CDR3 region is CASSLGGLGTDTQYF. CDR3 coding DNA: TGTGCCAGCAGCTTAGGGGGGCTTGGCACAGATACGCAGTATTTT. Variable domain in full (rest from reference TRBV7-2 and TRBJ2-3): GAGVSQSPSNKVTEKGKDVELRCDPISGHTALYWYRQSLGQGLEFLIYFQGNSAPDKSGLPSDRFSAERTGGSVSTLTIQRTQQEDSAVYLCASSLGGLGTDTQYFGPGTRLTVL.

This clonotype appeared many times. The chain combines TRBV5-6 with TRBJ2-3; no definite D call. V was shortened by 4 bases and J by 6 bases, with 9 bases between the two germline ends. Germline loops: CDR1 SGHDT, CDR2 YYEEEE. CDR3 length: 12 residues. Written as DNA, the CDR3 is TGTGCCAGCAGCCGAGGACCGGATACGCAGTATTTT. Residues: CASSRGPDTQYF.

This clonotype has more than one count but fewer than ten. The genes are TRBV20-1 and TRBJ2-5; no firm D call. From germline, CDR1 is DFQATT and CDR2 SNEGSKA (reference sequence). The V and J ends lost 2 bases and 4 bases respectively, with 8 bases between them. This CDR3 contains 12 residues. CDR3 loop: CSARFPGETQYF. The CDR3 DNA reads as TGCAGTGCTAGATTCCCGGGAGAGACCCAGTACTTC.

This clonotype came up many times. The J gene is TRBJ1-2, the V gene TRBV15; 9 bases are a match to TRBD1. This CDR3 is built from 17 residues. Trimming took 2 bases from V and 4 from J; bases not matched to a gene: 11. CDR1 is LNHNV and CDR2 is YYDKDF in the germline V gene (reference sequence). The DNA for the CDR3 is TGTGCCACCAGCAGATCAGGAGGGACAGGGAAGAGCTATGGCTACACCTTC. Its protein product is CATSRSGGTGKSYGYTF.

This clonotype has just a few counts. The chain couples TRBV29-1 to TRBJ2-1; D unclear. Germline CDR1 and CDR2: SQVTM and ANQGSEA. Trimming took 3 bases from V and 15 from J, leaving 15 bases between them. The CDR3 has 11 amino acids. CDR3 region: CSVEEVALRFF. The CDR3, as DNA: TGCAGCGTTGAGGAAGTCGCCTTACGGTTCTTC.

DNA for the CDR3: TGCGCCAGCAGCTTGGAGCAGGTCAGCACAGATACGCAGTATTTT. This codes for CASSLEQVSTDTQYF. The chain recombines TRBV5-1 with TRBJ2-3; D call uncertain. The CDR3 has 15 residues. The germline V gene encodes CDR1 SGHRS and CDR2 YFSETQ. Trimming left V 0 bases short and J 0 bases short, with 8 bases between. The whole variable domain, filled in from reference TRBV5-1 and TRBJ2-3, reads KAGVTQTPRYLIKTRGQQVTLSCSPISGHRSVSWYQQTPGQGLQFLFEYFSETQRNKGNFPGRFSGRQFSNSRSEMNVSTLELGDSALYLCASSLEQVSTDTQYFGPGTRLTVL.

The V and J genes are TRBV28 and TRBJ2-5; D is unresolved. The V and J ends lost 2 bases and 5 bases respectively, with 9 bases between them. This CDR3 region has 13 residues. Germline loops: CDR1 MDHEN, CDR2 SYDVKM. The CDR3 DNA reads as TGTGCCAGCAGTTTAGAGACACAGGAGACCCAGTACTTC. Protein sequence: CASSLETQETQYF.

In its sample, this clonotype was seen many times. The chain carries TRBV18 and TRBJ2-1; TRBD2 aligns across 7 bases. The J segment lost 4 bases and the V segment lost 0 bases, leaving 3 bases of the junction unmatched. Germline lookup yields CDR1 KGHSH and CDR2 LQKENI. This CDR3 has 15 residues. Here the CDR3 reads CASSPPSSGYNEQFF. The CDR3 nucleotides read TGTGCCAGCTCACCACCCTCTAGCGGTTACAATGAGCAGTTCTTC.

CDR3 sequence reads: CASSLAGNGEFF. The DNA of the CDR3 is TGTGCCAGCAGCTTGGCAGGAAATGGGGAGTTCTTC. V usage is TRBV5-4 and J usage is TRBJ2-1; D remains ambiguous. Germline V lookup: CDR1 SGHNT, CDR2 YYREEE (reference sequence). V lost 0 bases and J lost 14, with 12 bases in between. The CDR3 runs 12 residues.

This clonotype has at least ten counts. V is TRBV15 and J is TRBJ2-3; 8 bases map to TRBD2. The V gene's germline CDR1 is LNHNV and CDR2 YYDKDF (reference sequence). The V gene end was trimmed by 6 bases and the J gene end by 0 bases; junction bases not matched to a gene: 5. The CDR3 spans 15 residues. The CDR3 DNA is TGTGCCACCAGGGTCGGGACTAGAAGCACAGATACGCAGTATTTT. Amino acid sequence: CATRVGTRSTDTQYF. The full variable domain, its missing parts supplied by reference TRBV15 and TRBJ2-3, is DAMVIQNPRYQVTQFGKPVTLSCSQTLNHNVMYWYQQKSSQAPKLLFHYYDKDFNNEADTPDNFQSRRPNTSFCFLDIRSPGLGDTAMYLCATRVGTRSTDTQYFGPGTRLTVL.

V gene TRBV29-1 combines with J gene TRBJ2-1, with a tentative D call TRBD2 (6 bases). The V gene's germline CDR1 is SQVTM and CDR2 ANQGSEA. This CDR3 has 14 residues. V was clipped by 2 bases and J by 4 bases, with 12 bases between them. The CDR3 is CSVEKLALYNEQFF. The CDR3 region has the DNA TGCAGCGTTGAAAAACTAGCACTGTACAATGAGCAGTTCTTC.

This clonotype occurred a few times. The chain combines TRBV27 with TRBJ2-2; 7 bases agree with TRBD2. V shed 7 bases and J 0 bases; nucleotides not matched to a gene: 8. CDR1 MNHEY and CDR2 SMNVEV come from the germline V gene (reference sequence). The CDR3 has 16 residues. This CDR3 reads CASTGGEGANTGELFF. CDR3 in DNA: TGTGCCAGCACCGGTGGGGAGGGAGCGAACACCGGGGAGCTGTTTTTT.

This chain links TRBV5-1 with TRBJ2-6; unclear D gene. CDR1 and CDR2 (germline): SGHRS, YFSETQ. Deletions cut 4 bases from V and 2 bases from J, with 13 bases between. This CDR3 is 16 amino acids long. The CDR3 sequence: CASSLTLFPGANVLTF. In DNA, the CDR3 is TGCGCCAGCAGCCTAACCCTCTTCCCTGGGGCCAACGTCCTGACTTTC.

This clonotype was picked up a small number of times. The chain is built from TRBV20-1 and TRBJ2-1, with a tentative D call TRBD1 (5 bases). Trimming removed 6 bases at V and 3 bases at J, with 15 bases between. The CDR3 sequence is 14 residues long. The germline V gene has CDR1 DFQATT and CDR2 SNEGSKA (reference sequence). The CDR3 spells CSAEDRRSYNEQFF. The CDR3 coding sequence is TGCAGTGCAGAAGACAGAAGAAGCTACAATGAGCAGTTCTTC.

This clonotype was detected many times. The V gene is TRBV4-3, the J gene TRBJ2-1; 7 bases line up with TRBD2. V lost 3 bases, J lost 5 bases, and 4 bases stayed unmatched. There are 14 residues in the CDR3. The germline V gene encodes CDR1 LGHNA and CDR2 YSLEER. The CDR3 is CASSHTGGHNEQFF. In nucleotides, the CDR3 is TGCGCCAGCAGCCACACGGGAGGTCACAATGAGCAGTTCTTC.

The sample holds many counts of this clonotype. V is TRBV6-5 and J is TRBJ1-5, with D unresolved. Germline CDR1 reads MNHEY; CDR2 reads SVGAGI. Deletions cut 4 bases from V and 7 bases from J, with 14 bases between. This CDR3 contains 14 residues. CDR3 in DNA: TGTGCCAGCAGTTTCAACTGGGGAGGGCAGCCCCAGCATTTT. It specifies CASSFNWGGQPQHF.

At least ten counts were recorded for this clonotype. V usage is TRBV29-1 and J usage is TRBJ2-1; D ambiguous. V gave up 6 bases and J gave up 7 bases, with 13 bases separating them. This CDR3 contains 12 residues. Germline lookup yields CDR1 SQVTM and CDR2 ANQGSEA. CDR3: CSVGRWENEQFF. CDR3 bases: TGCAGCGTGGGTCGGTGGGAAAATGAGCAGTTCTTC.

The chain combines TRBV20-1 with TRBJ1-2; D remains unclear. Between the trimmed V and J ends, which lost 1 base and 0 bases, there was a span of 15 bases. CDR3 length equals 16 residues. Germline V CDR1 and CDR2: DFQATT, SNEGSKA (reference sequence). As DNA, the CDR3 is TGCAGTGCTAGAGCAGCAGACCTGAAGGCTAACTATGGCTACACCTTC. Its protein product is CSARAADLKANYGYTF.

The CDR3 loop reads CSARDGSGNTIYF. The DNA for the CDR3 is TGCAGTGCTAGAGATGGCTCTGGAAACACCATATATTTT. The V gene is TRBV20-1, the J gene TRBJ1-3; no firm D call. CDR3 size: 13 residues. Germline CDR1 reads DFQATT; CDR2 reads SNEGSKA (reference sequence). V was clipped by 0 bases and J by 0 bases, with 3 bases between them.

The chain has TRBV12-3 or TRBV12-4 and TRBJ2-1; D uncertain. Trimming cost V 3 bases and J 6 bases, with 9 bases left between them. CDR3 size: 13 residues. The CDR3 loop is CASSLSDSNEQFF. CDR3 in DNA: TGTGCCAGCAGTTTGTCTGATTCCAATGAGCAGTTCTTC.

This clonotype has a handful of counts. The gene calls are TRBV3-1 and TRBJ1-1, with D possibly matching TRBD1 (6 bases). CDR3 length: 15 residues. CDR1 and CDR2 (germline): LGHDT, YNNKEL (reference sequence). The V end lost 7 bases, the J end lost 0 bases, and 15 bases lay between the germline ends. Written as DNA, the CDR3 is TGTGCCAGCACCCCGTTCAGGGGAATGAACACTGAAGCTTTCTTT. Its protein product is CASTPFRGMNTEAFF.

This clonotype showed up just a few times. The chain carries TRBV12-3 or TRBV12-4 and TRBJ2-7; a weak D match, TRBD2 (6 bases). The CDR3 is 14 amino acids. V shed 6 bases and J shed 5 bases, with 17 bases lying between them. DNA of the CDR3: TGTGCCAGCAGCAAATCCGGAGGGGCCCACGAGCAGTACTTC. Translating gives CASSKSGGAHEQYF.

Many counts were recorded for this clonotype. This chain joins TRBV29-1 and TRBJ2-1; D might be TRBD1 (6 bases). There are 11 residues in the CDR3. Germline V gives CDR1 SQVTM, CDR2 ANQGSEA. V gave up 7 bases and J gave up 8 bases, with 12 bases separating them. CDR3 nucleotide sequence: TGCAGCGGACGACAGGCGGATGAGCAGTTCTTC. This encodes CSGRQADEQFF.